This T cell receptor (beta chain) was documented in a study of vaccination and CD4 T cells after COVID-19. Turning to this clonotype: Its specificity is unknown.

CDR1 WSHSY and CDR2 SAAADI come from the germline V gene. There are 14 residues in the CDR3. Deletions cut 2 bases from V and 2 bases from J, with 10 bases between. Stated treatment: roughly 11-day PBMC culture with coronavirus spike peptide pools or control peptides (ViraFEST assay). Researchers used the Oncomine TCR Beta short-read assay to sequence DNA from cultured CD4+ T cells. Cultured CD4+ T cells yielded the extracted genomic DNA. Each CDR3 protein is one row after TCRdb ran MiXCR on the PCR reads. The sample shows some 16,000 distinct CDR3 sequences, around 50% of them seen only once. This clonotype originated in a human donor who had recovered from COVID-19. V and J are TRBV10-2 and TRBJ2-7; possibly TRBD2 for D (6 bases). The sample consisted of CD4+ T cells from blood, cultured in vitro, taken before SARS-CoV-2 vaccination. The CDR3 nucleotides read TGCGCCAGCAGTGAGACGGGAGTAGCCTACGAGCAGTACTTC. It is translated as CASSETGVAYEQYF.